These 32 T cell receptor beta chains originate from one sample sequenced in a study of blood T cell repertoires in COVID-19. Repertoires were generated with immunoSEQ multiplex PCR, while TCRdb's copy carries only in-frame clones and drops some. The sample includes 200,000 to 250,000 clones, around four fifths of them seen just once. Sequencing was carried out using peripheral blood. These receptors all come from a woman of 80 years or more with active or convalescent COVID-19.

The rearrangement links TRBV3-1 (or the pseudogene TRBV3-2) to TRBJ2-2, with 10 bases matching TRBD2. V shed 1 base, J shed 6 bases, and the junction held 11 bases outside the gene matches. Germline CDR1 is LGHDT and CDR2 is YNNKEL (reference sequence). CDR3 length equals 18 residues. The CDR3 spells CASSQVVLAGVRAGELFF. The DNA of the CDR3 is TGTGCCAGCAGCCAAGTGGTTCTAGCGGGGGTTCGGGCCGGGGAGCTGTTTTTT.

The chain is built from TRBV19 and TRBJ2-2, with 9 positions matching TRBD1. This CDR3 comprises 15 residues. The V gene end was trimmed by 5 bases and the J gene end by 5 bases; junction bases not matched to a gene: 6. In germline, CDR1 is LNHDA, CDR2 SQIVND (reference sequence). Here the CDR3 DNA reads TGTGCCAGTAGTGGGGGACAGGGAGGGACCGGGGAGCTGTTTTTT. The encoded protein is CASSGGQGGTGELFF.

This clone showed up just once. The chain couples TRBV4-3 to TRBJ2-5; 8 positions match TRBD2. The CDR3 runs 15 residues. The V gene's germline CDR1 is LGHNA and CDR2 YSLEER. V gave up 1 base and J gave up 4 bases; unmatched junction bases: 5. In DNA, the CDR3 is TGCGCCAGCAGCCAAGGGGGCGGGGGGCCAGAGACCCAGTACTTC. Translation gives CASSQGGGGPETQYF.

The rearrangement links TRBV7-6 to TRBJ1-4, with TRBD1 identical over 7 bases. The CDR3 loop spans 16 amino acids. Germline V CDR1 and CDR2: SGHVS, FNYEAQ. Germline trimming cut 5 bases from V and 3 bases from J; bases unmatched to any gene: 9. CDR3 residues: CASSASYRGSNEKLFF. CDR3 sequence (DNA): TGTGCCAGCAGCGCTAGCTACAGGGGATCTAATGAAAAACTGTTTTTT.

V gene TRBV5-1 combines with J gene TRBJ1-6, with TRBD1 matching 7 bases. In germline, CDR1 is SGHRS, CDR2 YFSETQ. This CDR3 has 15 residues. V was clipped by 3 bases and J by 8 bases; unmatched bases: 8. The CDR3 loop is CASSSRDREDSPLHF. The CDR3 DNA is TGCGCCAGCAGCTCCCGGGACAGAGAAGATTCACCCCTCCACTTT.

The table lists this clone with a few counts. V is TRBV7-2 and J is TRBJ1-6; D is undetermined. CDR1 and CDR2 from the germline V gene are SGHTA and FQGNSA. Between the trimmed V and J ends, which lost 5 bases and 10 bases, there was a span of 15 bases. The CDR3 covers 14 residues. The CDR3: CASSPRLGHSPLHF. The CDR3 bases are TGTGCCAGCAGCCCCCGTCTTGGCCACTCACCCCTCCACTTT. The whole variable domain, remainder taken from reference TRBV7-2 and TRBJ1-6, is GAGVSQSPSNKVTEKGKDVELRCDPISGHTALYWYRQSLGQGLEFLIYFQGNSAPDKSGLPSDRFSAERTGGSVSTLTIQRTQQEDSAVYLCASSPRLGHSPLHFGNGTRLTVT.

CDR3 region: CASSVAEQGYYQQETQYF. The CDR3 DNA is TGTGCCAGCAGCGTAGCGGAACAGGGATACTACCAACAAGAGACCCAGTACTTC. The J gene is TRBJ2-5, the V gene TRBV9; D might be TRBD1 (6 bases). Germline loops: CDR1 SGDLS, CDR2 YYNGEE. V gave up 0 bases and J gave up 2 bases, with 20 bases separating them. The CDR3 totals 18 residues.

The rearrangement uses TRBV7-3 and TRBJ2-1, with 10 bases aligning to TRBD2. Germline V gene data show CDR1 as SGHTA and CDR2 as FQGTGA. V lost 5 bases to trimming and J lost 0 bases; unmatched junction nucleotides: 13. The length of the CDR3 is 19 residues. CDR3 region: CASSRRVTSGVSSYNEQFF. The CDR3, as DNA: TGTGCCAGCAGCCGGAGGGTAACTAGCGGGGTTTCCTCCTACAATGAGCAGTTCTTC.

The rearrangement joins TRBV4-3 to TRBJ2-7, with TRBD1 matching over 8 bases. This CDR3 comprises 16 residues. Germline V gives CDR1 LGHNA, CDR2 YSLEER. The V segment lost 1 base and the J segment 3 bases; nucleotides outside the gene matches: 8. CDR3 sequence: CASSQGIGTGRYEQYF. The CDR3 bases are TGCGCCAGCAGCCAAGGGATCGGGACAGGACGCTACGAGCAGTACTTC.

The chain is built from TRBV11-2 and TRBJ1-1; D call uncertain. The V end was cut by 0 bases, the J end by 1 base, with 6 bases between. CDR3 length: 14 amino acids. The germline V gene encodes CDR1 SGHAT and CDR2 FQNNGV. The chain's CDR3 is CASSLDPGNTEAFF. The CDR3 DNA follows: TGTGCCAGCAGCTTAGATCCGGGGAACACTGAAGCTTTCTTT.

This clone showed up just a few times. This chain links TRBV7-3 with TRBJ1-5, with D uncertain. V was cut by 2 bases and J by 6 bases, with 8 bases left in between. CDR3 length equals 13 residues. CDR1 SGHTA and CDR2 FQGTGA come from the germline V gene. In DNA form, the CDR3 reads TGTGCCAGCAGCTTATTGGTCGGTCAGCCCCAGCATTTT. Translated, it gives CASSLLVGQPQHF.

This chain connects TRBV24-1 to TRBJ2-5; D possibly corresponds to TRBD2 (5 bases). CDR3 length: 15 residues. Trimming shortened V by 6 bases and J by 4 bases, and 17 bases separated the two germline ends. Germline V gives CDR1 KGHDR, CDR2 SFDVKD. CDR3: CATSTTMGRGETQYF. The CDR3 DNA follows: TGTGCCACCAGTACCACCATGGGCCGGGGAGAGACCCAGTACTTC.

CDR3 in DNA: TGTGCCAGCAGCCTTGGACTAGCCCCATACCAAGAGACCCAGTACTTC. Its protein product is CASSLGLAPYQETQYF. V usage is TRBV3-1 (or the pseudogene TRBV3-2) and J usage is TRBJ2-5; TRBD2 aligns across 8 bases. CDR1 LGHDT and CDR2 YNNKEL come from the germline V gene (reference sequence). This CDR3 is built from 16 residues. The J segment lost 0 bases and the V segment lost 4 bases, leaving 7 bases of the junction unmatched.

A single count supports this clone. This chain joins TRBV29-1 and TRBJ1-2, with a tentative D call TRBD1 (5 bases). CDR1 is SQVTM and CDR2 is ANQGSEA in the germline V gene. The ends were cut back, 2 bases at V and 1 base at J, with 11 bases in the middle. This CDR3 is 14 amino acids long. The CDR3 bases are TGCAGCGTTGAATTGACAGCCTTTAACTATGGCTACACCTTC. It translates to CSVELTAFNYGYTF.

The chain is built from TRBV7-2 and TRBJ1-6; D is ambiguous. This CDR3 is 17 amino acids long. Trimming took off 2 bases at V and 1 base at J, with 12 bases between the two ends. Germline-derived CDR1 and CDR2 are SGHTA and FQGNSA. The CDR3 loop reads CASSLWVGLSYNSPLHF. CDR3 sequence (DNA): TGTGCCAGCAGCTTATGGGTCGGGTTGTCCTATAATTCACCCCTCCACTTT.

A few counts support this clone. One end of the junction does not line up with germline, which may come from a read error. The chain combines TRBV7-9 with TRBJ2-7, with TRBD1 matching over 8 bases. CDR1 SEHNR and CDR2 FQNEAQ come from the germline V gene (reference sequence). The length of the CDR3 is 13 residues. The CDR3 loop is CASTLARGHEQYF. The CDR3 DNA follows: TGTGCCAGCACCTTAGCCAGGGGGCACGAGCAGTACTTC.

The chain employs TRBV30 and TRBJ1-3; D is ambiguous. Trimming shortened V by 2 bases and J by 4 bases, and 12 bases separated the two germline ends. CDR1 is GTSNPN, CDR2 SVGIG, per germline (reference sequence). This CDR3 comprises 14 residues. This CDR3 is CAWSNSLAGNTIYF. CDR3 DNA sequence: TGTGCCTGGAGTAACAGCCTGGCGGGAAACACCATATATTTT.

The rearrangement joins TRBV7-2 to TRBJ1-2; tentative D call: TRBD1 (6 bases). V lost 0 bases to trimming and J lost 8 bases, with 19 bases between them. This CDR3 comprises 16 residues. From germline, CDR1 is SGHTA and CDR2 FQGNSA. The CDR3 is CASSLAGPRGRGGYTF. The CDR3 DNA follows: TGTGCCAGCAGCTTAGCCGGCCCCAGGGGTAGAGGCGGCTACACCTTC. Drawing the rest from reference TRBV7-2 and TRBJ1-2, the complete variable domain is GAGVSQSPSNKVTEKGKDVELRCDPISGHTALYWYRQSLGQGLEFLIYFQGNSAPDKSGLPSDRFSAERTGGSVSTLTIQRTQQEDSAVYLCASSLAGPRGRGGYTFGSGTRLTVV.

This chain joins TRBV5-8 and TRBJ1-1; D may be TRBD1 (6 bases). Germline lookup yields CDR1 SGHTS and CDR2 YDEGEE. The length of the CDR3 is 13 residues. Between the trimmed V and J ends, which lost 4 bases and 5 bases, there was a span of 12 bases. The CDR3 sequence is CASSKNRETEAFF. CDR3 DNA: TGTGCCAGCAGCAAGAACAGGGAAACTGAAGCTTTCTTT.

CDR3 sequence: CSVVTSGKYNEQFF. The CDR3 nucleotides are TGCAGCGTTGTAACTAGCGGGAAATACAATGAGCAGTTCTTC. The V gene is TRBV29-1, the J gene TRBJ2-1; 10 bases line up with TRBD2. The CDR3 has 14 amino acids. Germline values: CDR1 SQVTM, CDR2 ANQGSEA. Unmatched junction bases numbered 4, after V lost 4 bases and J lost 4 bases.

The chain joins TRBV7-2 to TRBJ2-7; TRBD2 matches 7 bases. This CDR3 has 12 amino acids. The trim removed 6 bases at V and 1 base at J, leaving 0 bases unmatched. Germline V gene data show CDR1 as SGHTA and CDR2 as FQGNSA. This chain's CDR3 is CASRGGSYEQYF. The CDR3 nucleotides are TGTGCCAGCAGGGGGGGGTCCTACGAGCAGTACTTC.

V gene TRBV5-4 combines with J gene TRBJ2-7; D perhaps matches TRBD1 (6 bases). CDR1 SGHNT and CDR2 YYREEE come from the germline V gene (reference sequence). The CDR3 sequence is 13 residues long. V lost 4 bases to trimming and J lost 0 bases, with 8 bases between them. CDR3 sequence (DNA): TGTGCCAGCAGCATACAGGGCTCCTACGAGCAGTACTTC. It codes for CASSIQGSYEQYF.

CDR3 sequence: CASTSGYGYTF. The DNA of the CDR3 is TGTGCCAGCACCTCGGGTTATGGCTACACCTTC. This chain joins TRBV12-3 or TRBV12-4 and TRBJ1-2; D unresolved. There are 11 residues in the CDR3. Trimming pared 7 bases from V and 5 bases from J, leaving 8 bases between.

The rearrangement joins TRBV11-2 to TRBJ2-1, with D perhaps matching TRBD1 (6 bases). CDR3 length equals 13 residues. The V end lost 3 bases, the J end lost 8 bases, and 11 bases lay between the germline ends. The germline V gene encodes CDR1 SGHAT and CDR2 FQNNGV. CDR3 nucleotides: TGTGCCAGCAGCTTTACAGGGTTGGATGAGCAGTTCTTC. Amino acid sequence: CASSFTGLDEQFF.

This sequence joins TRBV2 and TRBJ2-5; D might be TRBD2 (6 bases). CDR3 length equals 15 residues. Germline values: CDR1 SNHLY, CDR2 FYNNEI. The V end lost 6 bases, the J end lost 5 bases, and 19 bases lay between the germline ends. CDR3 coding DNA: TGTGCCAGCAGAAACCAGAGGGGCGGAGGGGAGACCCAGTACTTC. Encoded protein: CASRNQRGGGETQYF.

The rearrangement joins TRBV6-4 to TRBJ1-6, with TRBD1 matching 8 bases. The CDR3 consists of 14 residues. CDR1 is MRHNA and CDR2 is SNTAGT in the germline V gene. With 0 bases clipped from V and 8 bases from J, the junction kept 0 bases outside the gene matches. Here the CDR3 DNA reads TGTGCCAGCAGTGACTCACAGGGGGATTCACCCCTCCACTTT. The encoded protein is CASSDSQGDSPLHF.

The chain joins TRBV19 to TRBJ1-5, with 7 positions matching TRBD1. CDR1 is LNHDA, CDR2 SQIVND, per germline (reference sequence). This CDR3 has 17 residues. Losses at the gene ends were 1 base for V and 4 bases for J; bases not matched to a gene: 10. The CDR3 is CASSIAGMQTGNQPQHF. DNA for the CDR3: TGTGCCAGTAGTATAGCGGGGATGCAGACAGGGAATCAGCCCCAGCATTTT.

This CDR3 is CASSFPGLGANEQFF. The DNA of the CDR3 is TGTGCCAGCAGCTTCCCGGGACTAGGAGCTAATGAGCAGTTCTTC. V gene TRBV7-2 combines with J gene TRBJ2-1; 8 positions agree with TRBD2. V lost 3 bases to trimming and J lost 7 bases; unmatched junction nucleotides: 8. This CDR3 region has 15 residues. Per the germline V gene, CDR1 is SGHTA and CDR2 is FQGNSA.

This chain links TRBV11-3 with TRBJ2-5; a possible D gene is TRBD1 (5 bases). The CDR3 totals 15 residues. Per germline, CDR1 SGHNT and CDR2 YENEEA. The V and J ends lost 4 bases and 5 bases respectively, with 17 bases between them. CDR3 in DNA: TGTGCCAGCAGCTCTGGGGCAGATGTGAGGGAGACCCAGTACTTC. This sequence encodes CASSSGADVRETQYF.

The chain carries TRBV5-1 and TRBJ2-7; unclear D gene. The germline gives CDR1 SGHRS, CDR2 YFSETQ. V lost 2 bases and J lost 7, with 10 bases in between. This CDR3 spans 12 amino acids. CDR3 region: CASSFAAGEQYF. DNA for the CDR3: TGCGCCAGCAGCTTCGCGGCCGGGGAGCAGTACTTC.

In this sample, this clone turned up once. The chain is built from TRBV3-1 (or the pseudogene TRBV3-2) and TRBJ2-2, with D maybe TRBD1 (5 bases). The CDR3 runs 16 residues. Per the germline V gene, CDR1 is LGHDT and CDR2 is YNNKEL (reference sequence). The V and J ends lost 4 bases and 0 bases respectively, with 12 bases between them. The CDR3 nucleotides read TGTGCCAGCAGCCGAAACGCAGGGACGAACACCGGGGAGCTGTTTTTT. Translating gives CASSRNAGTNTGELFF.

The rearrangement links TRBV29-1 to TRBJ1-5; D unresolved. Trimming removed 0 bases at V and 4 bases at J, with 10 bases between. The CDR3 consists of 14 residues. Germline CDR1 is SQVTM and CDR2 is ANQGSEA. CDR3 protein: CSVEDAGKNQPQHF. The CDR3 nucleotides read TGCAGCGTTGAAGACGCGGGGAAAAATCAGCCCCAGCATTTT.